One T cell receptor (beta chain) is described in this entry. Its antigen is still unknown. This sample is drawn from a study of blood T cells in healthy people across ages. Study details: Template switching captured about one barcoded beta molecule per two T cells.

The CDR3 consists of 15 residues. The germline V gene encodes CDR1 SGDLS and CDR2 YYNGEE. Whole-study findings and limits: With naive T cell percentage, TCR beta diversity showed a strong correlation.

Through a sample-barcoded 5' primer and a J-beta primer mix, a second PCR was run for about 6 to 11 cycles. Using its own MiXCR run on the 5' RACE reads, TCRdb lists one record per CDR3 protein. This sample has over 600,000 distinct CDR3 sequences, with around a fifth found just once. Every participating donor contributed 9.5 to 10 milliliters of peripheral blood through a draw. This sequence joins TRBV9 and TRBJ2-5; D perhaps matches TRBD1 (5 bases). The tail of the sequence fits TRBJ2-1 better, so the J call may be wrong. The sequence came from a man between 65 and 85 years old in good health. The specimen sequenced was blood. The CDR3 nucleotides read TGTGCCAGCAGCCTTCAGGACCAGGGCTGGAATGAGCAGTTCTTC. Its protein product is CASSLQDQGWNEQFF.